Listed here are 11 T cell receptor beta chains from one sample, sequenced in a study of cytomegalovirus exposure and HLA in healthy donors. The PCR ran on 60 Vbeta and 13 Jbeta primers. The method was immunoSEQ multiplex PCR; TCRdb's version includes in-frame clones alone and lacks a portion of them. The sample carries more than 95,000 clones, 75% to 80% recorded once. Sample: PBMCs. These receptors were collected from a woman aged 40 to 50 in good health and CMV-seronegative.

The genes are TRBV2 and TRBJ2-1, with TRBD1 identical over 9 bases. With V trimmed by 8 bases and J by 3 bases, 5 bases remained unmatched. The germline gives CDR1 SNHLY, CDR2 FYNNEI. CDR3 length equals 14 residues. The DNA for the CDR3 is TGTGCCAGCTGCACAGGGGGCGTCTACAATGAGCAGTTCTTC. Its translation is CASCTGGVYNEQFF.

The J gene is TRBJ2-1, the V gene TRBV25-1, with D maybe TRBD1 (5 bases). The ends were cut back, 8 bases at V and 2 bases at J, with 10 bases in the middle. CDR1 is MGHDK and CDR2 is SYGVNS in the germline V gene. The CDR3 runs to 13 residues. Here the CDR3 DNA reads TGTGCCAGCCGGACAACCACCTACAATGAGCAGTTCTTC. Its translation is CASRTTTYNEQFF.

This rearrangement joins TRBV7-2 to TRBJ1-4; tentative D call: TRBD1 (5 bases). V lost 1 base and J lost 8, with 14 bases in between. Germline loops: CDR1 SGHTA, CDR2 FQGNSA. The CDR3 runs to 15 residues. CDR3 bases: TGTGCCAGCAGCTTAGGGGGCCGAGAACCCGAAAAACTGTTTTTT. The encoded protein is CASSLGGREPEKLFF.

For this clone: The junction shows a germline mismatch at one end, possibly a read error. The chain links TRBV7-9 to TRBJ1-4; possible D gene TRBD1, 5 bases. There are 14 residues in the CDR3. Germline CDR1 and CDR2: SEHNR and FQNEAQ (reference sequence). The CDR3 DNA reads as TGTTCCAGCAGCTCCGGACATCGCTCGGAAAAACTGTTTTTT. This encodes CSSSSGHRSEKLFF.

The V call is TRBV2, the J call TRBJ2-1; TRBD2 matches at 7 bases. The CDR3 is 16 amino acids. Per the germline V gene, CDR1 is SNHLY and CDR2 is FYNNEI. V gave up 6 bases and J gave up 7 bases; unmatched junction bases: 15. In DNA, the CDR3 is TGTGCCAGCAGGGTTCTCGGGGCTAGCGGCTGGAATGAGCAGTTCTTC. It specifies CASRVLGASGWNEQFF.

This chain connects TRBV7-2 to TRBJ2-7; TRBD2 is a possible D gene (6 bases). Germline CDR1 SGHTA, CDR2 FQGNSA. The CDR3 runs to 13 residues. With 6 bases removed from V and 5 bases from J, the gap between germline ends came to 14 bases. CDR3 DNA: TGTGCCAGCAGTCATGGAGGGCATGACGAGCAGTACTTC. Residues: CASSHGGHDEQYF. Supplemented by reference TRBV7-2 and TRBJ2-7, the full variable domain reads GAGVSQSPSNKVTEKGKDVELRCDPISGHTALYWYRQSLGQGLEFLIYFQGNSAPDKSGLPSDRFSAERTGGSVSTLTIQRTQQEDSAVYLCASSHGGHDEQYFGPGTRLTVT.

The rearrangement links TRBV6-5 to TRBJ2-3; a possible D gene is TRBD2 (5 bases). Germline-derived CDR1 and CDR2 are MNHEY and SVGAGI. V lost 4 bases, J lost 1 base, and 12 bases lay in between. The CDR3 has 15 amino acids. This chain's CDR3 is CASSLTGIGTDTQYF. As DNA, the CDR3 is TGTGCCAGCAGTTTAACGGGGATTGGCACAGATACGCAGTATTTT.

This chain joins TRBV19 and TRBJ2-7; weak D call: TRBD2 (6 bases). Trimming removed 3 bases from V and 1 base from J, with 22 bases in between. Germline CDR1 and CDR2: LNHDA and SQIVND (reference sequence). This CDR3 is 18 amino acids long. This chain's CDR3 is CASSMKPSRGIYSYEQYF. The CDR3 nucleotides are TGTGCCAGTAGTATGAAACCGTCCCGGGGGATTTATTCCTACGAGCAGTACTTC.

This chain uses TRBV6-1 with TRBJ2-7; 7 nucleotides line up with TRBD1. This CDR3 has 12 amino acids. CDR1 and CDR2 (germline): MNHNS, SASEGT. Trimming at V came to 6 bases and at J to 6 bases, leaving 5 bases not matched to a gene. The CDR3 region has the DNA TGTGCCAGCAGCCCCGACAGGGTCGAGCAGTACTTC. It specifies CASSPDRVEQYF.

V usage is TRBV2 and J usage is TRBJ2-3; perhaps TRBD2 as D (6 bases). The CDR3 is 14 residues long. Germline V gene lookup returns CDR1 SNHLY and CDR2 FYNNEI. Deletions cut 6 bases from V and 6 bases from J, with 16 bases between. The CDR3 is CASRGGNHDDTQYF. In nucleotides, the CDR3 is TGTGCCAGCAGGGGCGGGAACCACGATGATACGCAGTATTTT.

The chain employs TRBV4-3 and TRBJ2-1; D not certain. Per the germline V gene, CDR1 is LGHNA and CDR2 is YSLEER. Trimming pared 0 bases from V and 6 bases from J, leaving 9 bases between. This CDR3 region has 14 residues. The CDR3 is CASSQEMGSNEQFF. CDR3 bases: TGCGCCAGCAGCCAAGAGATGGGCTCCAATGAGCAGTTCTTC.